This T cell receptor (beta chain) was found in a study of blood T cell repertoires in COVID-19. Whole-study context: Acute and convalescent COVID-19 samples came from the United States, Italy and Spain. T cells, B-cell-depleted T cells, or PBMCs provided the cDNA or gDNA that served as material.

Authors' data handling: Estimation of nucleated cell counts was performed using reference gene primer amplification. TCRdb keeps only in-frame clones here, not all; method: immunoSEQ multiplex PCR. For V, J and clone size, that table is used; D and trimming come from the DNA. The sample contains 100,000 to 150,000 clones, 85% to 90% of which appear only once. The receptor's source is a man aged 50-59 years with acute or convalescent COVID-19. Source material: peripheral blood.

The CDR3 DNA follows: TGTGCCAGCAGCGCCCCGGGACAGGGAACCAATGAGCAGTTCTTC. Protein product: CASSAPGQGTNEQFF. This chain connects TRBV7-2 to TRBJ2-1; 9 bases line up with TRBD1. The CDR3 covers 15 residues. Per germline, CDR1 SGHTA and CDR2 FQGNSA. V was pared by 5 bases and J by 6 bases, with 8 bases of the junction left unmatched. Together with reference TRBV7-2 and TRBJ2-1, the CDR3 gives the full variable domain: GAGVSQSPSNKVTEKGKDVELRCDPISGHTALYWYRQSLGQGLEFLIYFQGNSAPDKSGLPSDRFSAERTGGSVSTLTIQRTQQEDSAVYLCASSAPGQGTNEQFFGPGTRLTVL.